This is a list of T cell receptor beta chains from one sample in a study of cytomegalovirus exposure and HLA in healthy donors. TCRdb's copy holds only in-frame clones and misses some; the assay was immunoSEQ multiplex PCR. Here the sample spans about 43,000 clones, around three quarters being singletons. Sequenced: PBMCs. The receptors come from a young man in good health and CMV-seronegative. The CDR3 runs from the conserved cysteine through the conserved F or W. The D gene is left open where the match is weak. Clone size is not always given. Where it is, it says once, few, many or a class for expanded clones.

TRBV30	NA	NA	TRBJ2-3	14	TGTGCCTGGAGCCAGGGAACTAGCACAGATACGCAGTATTTT	CAWSQGTSTDTQYF
TRBV5-6	NA	NA	TRBJ2-5	15	TGTGCCAGCAGCACCCAACGGGACTACCAAGAGACCCAGTACTTC	CASSTQRDYQETQYF
TRBV7-9	NA	TRBD2	TRBJ2-7	14	TGTGCCAGCAGCTACCTAGCGGGAGTCGGTGAGCAGTACTTC	CASSYLAGVGEQYF
TRBV7-2	NA	NA	TRBJ2-2	14	TGTGCCAGCAGCTTATTAACGGAGGACGGGGAGCTGTTTTTT	CASSLLTEDGELFF
TRBV7-2	NA	NA	TRBJ1-3	14	TGTGCCAGCAGCTTAGCCAGAGAGGAAAACACCATATATTTT	CASSLAREENTIYF
TRBV11-3	NA	TRBD2	TRBJ2-1	15	TGTGCCAGCAGCTTGAGAAGGGAGGGCGGCGGTGAGCAGTTCTTC	CASSLRREGGGEQFF
TRBV5-4	NA	NA	TRBJ1-1	12	TGTGCCAGCAGCCCCGTGAACACTGAAGCTTTCTTT	CASSPVNTEAFF
TRBV11-3	NA	TRBD2	TRBJ2-1	19	TGTGCCAGCAGCTTAGAGAGCCGGCTAGCGGGGTATCTCTACAATGAGCAGTTCTTC	CASSLESRLAGYLYNEQFF
TRBV7-2	once	TRBD1	TRBJ2-1	15	TGTGCCAGCAGCGCCGGGACAGGGGAGGGGTATGAGCAGTTCTTC	CASSAGTGEGYEQFF
TRBV5-8	once	TRBD1	TRBJ1-2	14	TGTGCCAGCAGCGTCGGACAGGGGACCTATGGCTACACCTTC	CASSVGQGTYGYTF
TRBV19	NA	TRBD2	TRBJ2-3	14	TGTGCCAGTAGTGAACTAGCGATAGCTGATACGCAGTATTTT	CASSELAIADTQYF
TRBV4-1	NA	TRBD1	TRBJ1-1	20	TGCGCCAGCAGCCAAGATAAGGACAGGGACCGGGAGCGGATGAACACTGAAGCTTTCTTT	CASSQDKDRDRERMNTEAFF
TRBV7-9	NA	NA	TRBJ2-3	17	TGTGCCAGCAGCTCAAGACCGACGACAGCGCTGTCAGATACGCAGTATTTT	CASSSRPTTALSDTQYF
TRBV2	once	TRBD2	TRBJ2-1	17	TGTGCCAGCAGGGAAAATGTAGGGACTAGCGGTTACAATGAGCAGTTCTTC	CASRENVGTSGYNEQFF
TRBV27	medium-sized	NA	TRBJ2-7	13	TGTGCCAGCAGTTACAGGGAGTCCTACGAGCAGTACTTC	CASSYRESYEQYF
TRBV19	NA	NA	TRBJ1-1	16	TGTGCCAGTAGTTCTGAACGGTCTCTCCGTGGCACTGAAGCTTTCTTT	CASSSERSLRGTEAFF
TRBV6-6	NA	NA	TRBJ1-5	16	TGTGCCAGCACCAACCGCGGGCAAGGGAGCAATCAGCCCCAGCATTTT	CASTNRGQGSNQPQHF
TRBV7-2	NA	NA	TRBJ2-7	15	TGTGCCAGCAGCTTGGATCCTAGGAGCTCCTACGAGCAGTACTTC	CASSLDPRSSYEQYF
TRBV5-1	NA	TRBD1	TRBJ1-6	17	TGCGCCAGCAGCTTGTTCGCAATGGGACAGGGGAATTCACCCCTCCACTTT	CASSLFAMGQGNSPLHF
TRBV5-1	few	TRBD2	TRBJ2-5	16	TGCGCCAGCAGCCCGGGGACTAGCGGGAGTGGAGAGACCCAGTACTTC	CASSPGTSGSGETQYF
TRBV7-3	NA	TRBD2	TRBJ2-7	15	TGTGCCAGCAGCTCCTCAGCGGGAGGGCCTGACGAGCAGTACTTC	CASSSSAGGPDEQYF
TRBV6-6	few	TRBD2	TRBJ2-7	15	TGTGCCAGCGGCCCAACCGGGACTAGGGTCTACGAGCAGTACTTC	CASGPTGTRVYEQYF
TRBV5-1	NA	TRBD1	TRBJ1-6	15	TGCGCCATTCCTGGACAGGGGAAATATAATTCACCCCTCCACTTT	CAIPGQGKYNSPLHF
TRBV7-9	NA	NA	TRBJ2-3	14	TGTGCCAGCAGCTGGGCGGGACGCACAGATACGCAGTATTTT	CASSWAGRTDTQYF
TRBV18	NA	NA	TRBJ2-7	14	TGTGCCAGCTCACCACCCCTCGGTAACTACGAGCAGTACTTC	CASSPPLGNYEQYF
TRBV7-8	NA	TRBD2	TRBJ2-7	15	TGTGCCAGCAGCTTAGACCGCGGGAGTACCTACGAGCAGTACTTC	CASSLDRGSTYEQYF